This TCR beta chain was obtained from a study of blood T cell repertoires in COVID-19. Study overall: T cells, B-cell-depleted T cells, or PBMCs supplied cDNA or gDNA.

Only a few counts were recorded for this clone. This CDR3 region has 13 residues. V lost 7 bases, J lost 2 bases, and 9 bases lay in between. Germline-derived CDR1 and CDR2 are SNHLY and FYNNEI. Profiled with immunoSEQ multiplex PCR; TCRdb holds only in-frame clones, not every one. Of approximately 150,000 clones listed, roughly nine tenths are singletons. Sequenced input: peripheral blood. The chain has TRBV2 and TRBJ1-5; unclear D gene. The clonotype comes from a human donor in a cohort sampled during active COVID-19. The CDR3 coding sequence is TGTGCCAGCACCCAGAACCGCAATCAGCCCCAGCATTTT. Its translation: CASTQNRNQPQHF.